The 13 T cell receptor beta chains below were found in one sample sequenced in a study of cytomegalovirus exposure and HLA in healthy donors. It was with 60 Vbeta and 13 Jbeta primers that the PCR ran. Generated by immunoSEQ multiplex PCR, the TCRdb table keeps only in-frame clones and is missing some. The sample has about 120,000 clones, over 70% seen once. Sample: PBMCs. The source of these receptors is a woman aged 45-59 years in good health and CMV-seropositive.

The chain employs TRBV30 and TRBJ2-3; the match to TRBD2 covers 7 bases. The germline V gene encodes CDR1 GTSNPN and CDR2 SVGIG (reference sequence). Unmatched junction bases numbered 8, after V lost 3 bases and J lost 5 bases. The CDR3 runs to 14 residues. Here the CDR3 DNA reads TGTGCCTGGAGACTAAGCGGGGCGGAAGATACGCAGTATTTT. It translates to CAWRLSGAEDTQYF. Complete variable domain (other parts from reference TRBV30 and TRBJ2-3): SQTIHQWPATLVQPVGSPLSLECTVEGTSNPNLYWYRQAAGRGLQLLFYSVGIGQISSEVPQNLSASRPQDRQFILSSKKLLLSDSGFYLCAWRLSGAEDTQYFGPGTRLTVL.

This clone has more than one count but fewer than ten. The chain recombines TRBV7-9 with TRBJ2-3; D is ambiguous. Germline assignment: CDR1 SEHNR and CDR2 FQNEAQ (reference sequence). The CDR3 consists of 13 residues. V was clipped by 5 bases and J by 1 base, with 7 bases between them. The CDR3 region is CASSVSGTDTQYF. The CDR3 nucleotides read TGTGCCAGCAGCGTGAGCGGCACAGATACGCAGTATTTT.

The chain joins TRBV10-3 to TRBJ2-5, with 8 positions matching TRBD2. The J call may be incorrect, as the DNA end agrees better with TRBJ2-7. CDR1 is ENHRY, CDR2 SYGVKD, per germline. The CDR3 covers 15 residues. CDR3 coding DNA: TGTGCCATCAGTGAGTCGACTAGCGCCCACTACGAGCAGTACTTC. The encoded protein is CAISESTSAHYEQYF.

The chain couples TRBV29-1 to TRBJ2-1; D may be TRBD1 (5 bases). Per the germline V gene, CDR1 is SQVTM and CDR2 is ANQGSEA. V was clipped by 0 bases and J by 0 bases, with 9 bases between them. The CDR3 covers 15 residues. Written as DNA, the CDR3 is TGCAGCGTTGAAGAAAGGGGTGACTCCTACAATGAGCAGTTCTTC. Encoded protein: CSVEERGDSYNEQFF.

This clone was counted between two and nine times. This chain connects TRBV11-2 to TRBJ2-1, with 10 bases matching TRBD2. The CDR3 sequence is 14 residues long. V gave up 5 bases and J gave up 9 bases; unmatched junction bases: 7. From germline, CDR1 is SGHAT and CDR2 FQNNGV. Here the CDR3 reads CASSTLAGVGEQFF. The CDR3 DNA sequence: TGTGCCAGCAGCACCCTAGCGGGAGTCGGTGAGCAGTTCTTC.

The CDR3 nucleotides read TGTGCCAGCAGCCCGGTCCTCGGGGAGGAAGCTTTCTTT. Its translation: CASSPVLGEEAFF. This chain connects TRBV7-8 to TRBJ1-1; D ambiguous. Trimming left V 5 bases short and J 8 bases short, with 15 bases between. CDR3 length: 13 residues. Germline CDR1 reads SGHVS; CDR2 reads FQNEAQ.

The J gene is TRBJ2-5, the V gene TRBV5-7; 7 bases are a match to TRBD2. TRBV5-7 has ORF status, its function being uncertain. The CDR3 runs 16 residues. J gave up 4 bases and V 1 base, and 10 bases lay outside the gene matches. The CDR3 DNA follows: TGTGCCAGCAGCTTGTCACTAGCGCTGAACGGAGAGACCCAGTACTTC. This sequence encodes CASSLSLALNGETQYF.

J is TRBJ1-1 and V is TRBV6-4; TRBD1 is a possible D gene (5 bases). The CDR3 has 15 residues. Per the germline V gene, CDR1 is MRHNA and CDR2 is SNTAGT. V lost 4 bases and J lost 6, with 18 bases in between. CDR3 sequence reads: CASSASAQGSSEAFF. CDR3 nucleotide sequence: TGTGCCAGCAGTGCATCCGCCCAGGGATCCTCTGAAGCTTTCTTT.

The chain carries TRBV9 and TRBJ1-3; no clear D gene. The CDR3 covers 16 residues. V lost 0 bases and J 0 bases, leaving 10 bases between the germline ends. CDR1 and CDR2 (germline): SGDLS, YYNGEE. In DNA form, the CDR3 reads TGTGCCAGCAGCGTAGGTCCAGATTCCTCTGGAAACACCATATATTTT. Its translation is CASSVGPDSSGNTIYF.

The rearrangement joins TRBV9 to TRBJ2-3; D may be TRBD2 (6 bases). There are 16 residues in the CDR3. Germline V gene sequence: CDR1 SGDLS, CDR2 YYNGEE. Trimming took off 1 base at V and 1 base at J, with 13 bases between the two ends. The CDR3 sequence: CASSVSGDWGTDTQYF. CDR3 in DNA: TGTGCCAGCAGCGTATCGGGGGATTGGGGCACAGATACGCAGTATTTT.

CDR3 sequence (DNA): TGTGCCACCAGCAGAGTAAACACTGAAGCTTTCTTT. Translating gives CATSRVNTEAFF. The chain links TRBV15 to TRBJ1-1; D gene ambiguous. This CDR3 has 12 residues. V was shortened by 1 base and J by 2 bases, with 2 bases between the two germline ends. The germline CDR1 and CDR2 sequences are LNHNV and YYDKDF (reference sequence).

This sequence joins TRBV18 and TRBJ1-5; 7 bases map to TRBD1. Germline V lookup: CDR1 KGHSH, CDR2 LQKENI. Trimming at V came to 4 bases and at J to 3 bases, leaving 6 bases not matched to a gene. The CDR3 loop spans 15 amino acids. The CDR3 nucleotides are TGTGCCAGCTCACTCGAGACAGGGTTCAATCAGCCCCAGCATTTT. Amino acids: CASSLETGFNQPQHF.

The sample holds a few counts of this clone. The rearrangement joins TRBV30 to TRBJ1-2; TRBD1 is a possible D gene (6 bases). This CDR3 region has 13 residues. Between the trimmed V and J ends, which lost 2 bases and 6 bases, there was a span of 13 bases. Germline CDR1 reads GTSNPN; CDR2 reads SVGIG (reference sequence). The CDR3 coding sequence is TGTGCCTGGAGTTCCGGACAGCGCCATGGCTACACCTTC. Its protein is CAWSSGQRHGYTF. Using reference TRBV30 and TRBJ1-2 for the parts outside the CDR3, the full variable domain is SQTIHQWPATLVQPVGSPLSLECTVEGTSNPNLYWYRQAAGRGLQLLFYSVGIGQISSEVPQNLSASRPQDRQFILSSKKLLLSDSGFYLCAWSSGQRHGYTFGSGTRLTVV.